This TCR beta chain emerged from a study of blood T cell repertoires in COVID-19. Across the study: There were acute and convalescent COVID-19 samples, and they came from the United States, Italy and Spain. From T cells, B-cell-depleted T cells, or PBMCs came the material, which was cDNA or gDNA.

The authors' processing: Amplifying reference gene primers gave estimates of nucleated cell counts. Measured with immunoSEQ multiplex PCR; TCRdb has only the in-frame clones, and not every one. The V and J calls and clone size were taken over from that table, and D and trimming were inferred from the DNA. Among about 260,000 clones listed, around 86% were seen once. This clone was recorded once. Material: peripheral blood. This sequence originates from a woman between 40 and 50 years old who had recovered from COVID-19.

The DNA for the CDR3 is TGTGCCAGCAGCTCTCAACACCCGATAAATGAAAAACTGTTTTTT. It specifies CASSSQHPINEKLFF. V is TRBV2 and J is TRBJ1-4, with D uncertain. CDR1 is SNHLY, CDR2 FYNNEI, per germline. The CDR3 is 15 residues long. Trimming took off 6 bases at V and 5 bases at J, with 16 bases between the two ends.